The entry below gives a single T cell receptor (beta chain) sequence along with its context. These data belong to a study of T cell responses to AZD1222 COVID-19 vaccine. The germline V gene encodes CDR1 SGHRS and CDR2 YFSETQ. This CDR3 is 11 amino acids long. Trimming cost V 3 bases and J 1 base, with 2 bases left between them. Sequencing was performed with immunoSEQ multiplex PCR; in TCRdb, only in-frame clones are kept and a portion is missing. The sample lists 90,000 to 120,000 clones; 70% to 90% were seen once. The chain employs TRBV5-1 and TRBJ2-7; D is uncertain. This TCR was sampled from an adult who received the AZD1222 COVID-19 vaccine. The specimen comprised peripheral blood, sampled 28 days after the second AZD1222 dose. The CDR3 spells CASSSSYEQYF. DNA for the CDR3: TGCGCCAGCAGCTCATCCTACGAGCAGTACTTC.